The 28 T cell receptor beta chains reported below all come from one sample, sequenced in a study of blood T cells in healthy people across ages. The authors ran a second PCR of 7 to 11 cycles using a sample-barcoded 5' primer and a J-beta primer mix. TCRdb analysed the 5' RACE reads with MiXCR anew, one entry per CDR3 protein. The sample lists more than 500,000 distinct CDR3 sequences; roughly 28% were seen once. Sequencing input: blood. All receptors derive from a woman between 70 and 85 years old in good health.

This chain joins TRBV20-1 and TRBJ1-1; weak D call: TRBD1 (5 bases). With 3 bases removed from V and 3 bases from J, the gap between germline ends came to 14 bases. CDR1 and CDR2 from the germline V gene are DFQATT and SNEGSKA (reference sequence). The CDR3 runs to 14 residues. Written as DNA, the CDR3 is TGCAGTGCTAGTAATCCCAGGGATTACACTGAAGCTTTCTTT. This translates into CSASNPRDYTEAFF.

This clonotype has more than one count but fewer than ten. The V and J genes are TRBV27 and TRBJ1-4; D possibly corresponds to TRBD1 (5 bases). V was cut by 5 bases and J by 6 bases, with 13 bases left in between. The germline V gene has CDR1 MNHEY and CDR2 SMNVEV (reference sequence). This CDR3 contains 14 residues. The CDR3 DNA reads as TGTGCCAGCAGTAAGGGGATTGGGGATGAAAAACTGTTTTTT. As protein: CASSKGIGDEKLFF.

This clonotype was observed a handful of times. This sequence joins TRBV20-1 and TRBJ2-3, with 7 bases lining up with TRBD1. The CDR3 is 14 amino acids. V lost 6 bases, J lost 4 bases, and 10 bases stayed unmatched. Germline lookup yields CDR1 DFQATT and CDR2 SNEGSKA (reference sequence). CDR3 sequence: CSAKQGSRADTQYF. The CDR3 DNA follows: TGCAGTGCGAAACAGGGGTCCAGAGCAGATACGCAGTATTTT.

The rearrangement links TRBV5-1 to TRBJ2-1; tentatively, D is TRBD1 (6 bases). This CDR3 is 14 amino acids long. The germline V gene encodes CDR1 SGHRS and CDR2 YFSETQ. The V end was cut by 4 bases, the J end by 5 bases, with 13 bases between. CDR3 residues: CASSPQGNDNEQFF. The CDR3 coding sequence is TGCGCCAGCAGCCCACAGGGAAACGACAATGAGCAGTTCTTC.

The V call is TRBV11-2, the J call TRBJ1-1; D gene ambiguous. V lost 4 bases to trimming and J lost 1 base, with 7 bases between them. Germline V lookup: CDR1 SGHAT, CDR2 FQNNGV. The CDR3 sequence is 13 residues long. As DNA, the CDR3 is TGTGCCAGCAGCTGGGTGTCGAACACTGAAGCTTTCTTT. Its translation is CASSWVSNTEAFF.

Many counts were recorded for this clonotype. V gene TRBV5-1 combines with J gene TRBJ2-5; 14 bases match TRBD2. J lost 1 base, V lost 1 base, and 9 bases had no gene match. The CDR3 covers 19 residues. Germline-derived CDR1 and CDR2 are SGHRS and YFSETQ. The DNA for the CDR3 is TGCGCCAGCAGCTTGTGGTTCCTGACTAGCGGGGGGGCCCAAGAGACCCAGTACTTC. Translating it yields CASSLWFLTSGGAQETQYF. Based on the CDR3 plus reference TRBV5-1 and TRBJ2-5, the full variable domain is KAGVTQTPRYLIKTRGQQVTLSCSPISGHRSVSWYQQTPGQGLQFLFEYFSETQRNKGNFPGRFSGRQFSNSRSEMNVSTLELGDSALYLCASSLWFLTSGGAQETQYFGPGTRLLVL.

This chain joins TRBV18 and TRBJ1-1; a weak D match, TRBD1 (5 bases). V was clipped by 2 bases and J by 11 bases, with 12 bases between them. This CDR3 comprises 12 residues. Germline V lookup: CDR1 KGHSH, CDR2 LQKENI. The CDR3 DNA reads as TGTGCCAGCTCACCAGACAGATTCGGGGCTTTCTTT. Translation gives CASSPDRFGAFF.

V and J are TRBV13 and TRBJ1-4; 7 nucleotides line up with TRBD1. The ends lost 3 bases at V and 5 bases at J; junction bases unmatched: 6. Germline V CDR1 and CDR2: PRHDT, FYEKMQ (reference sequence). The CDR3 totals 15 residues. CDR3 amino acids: CASSFLGQLNEKLFF. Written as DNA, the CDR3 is TGTGCCAGCAGCTTCCTGGGACAGCTAAATGAAAAACTGTTTTTT.

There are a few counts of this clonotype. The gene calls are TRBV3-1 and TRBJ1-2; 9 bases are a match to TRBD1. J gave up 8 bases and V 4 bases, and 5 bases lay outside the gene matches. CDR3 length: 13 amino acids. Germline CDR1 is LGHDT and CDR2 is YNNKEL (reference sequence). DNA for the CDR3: TGTGCCAGCAGCCGGGGACAGGGCAAAGGCTACACCTTC. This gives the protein CASSRGQGKGYTF.

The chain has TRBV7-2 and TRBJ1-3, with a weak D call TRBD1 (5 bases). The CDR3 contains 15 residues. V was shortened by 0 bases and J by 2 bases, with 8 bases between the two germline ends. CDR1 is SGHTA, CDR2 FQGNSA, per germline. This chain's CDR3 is CASSLATGAGNTIYF. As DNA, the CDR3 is TGTGCCAGCAGCTTAGCCACGGGGGCTGGAAACACCATATATTTT.

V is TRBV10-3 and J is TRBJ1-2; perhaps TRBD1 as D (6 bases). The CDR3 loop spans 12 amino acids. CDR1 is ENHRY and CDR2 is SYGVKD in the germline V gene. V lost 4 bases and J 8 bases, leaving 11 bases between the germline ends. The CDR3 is CAISAGVSGYTF. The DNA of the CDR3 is TGTGCCATCAGTGCAGGGGTGAGCGGCTACACCTTC.

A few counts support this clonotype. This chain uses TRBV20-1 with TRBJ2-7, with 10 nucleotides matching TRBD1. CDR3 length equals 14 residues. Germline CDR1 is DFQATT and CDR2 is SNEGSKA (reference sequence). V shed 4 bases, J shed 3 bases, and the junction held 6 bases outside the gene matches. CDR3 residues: CSATRGTGDYEQYF. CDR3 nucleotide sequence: TGCAGTGCTACGAGAGGGACAGGGGACTACGAGCAGTACTTC.

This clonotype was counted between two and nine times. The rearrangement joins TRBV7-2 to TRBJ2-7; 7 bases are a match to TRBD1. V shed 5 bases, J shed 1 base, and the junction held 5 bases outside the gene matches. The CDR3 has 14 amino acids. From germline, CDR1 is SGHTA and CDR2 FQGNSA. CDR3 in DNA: TGTGCCAGCAGCGTAACGACAGGGTCCTACGAGCAGTACTTC. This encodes CASSVTTGSYEQYF.

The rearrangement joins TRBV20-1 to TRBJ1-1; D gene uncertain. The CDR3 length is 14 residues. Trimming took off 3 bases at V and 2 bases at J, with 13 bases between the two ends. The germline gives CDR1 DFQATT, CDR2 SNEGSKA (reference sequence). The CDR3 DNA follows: TGCAGTGCTAGTACCCATCGACATAACACTGAAGCTTTCTTT. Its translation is CSASTHRHNTEAFF.

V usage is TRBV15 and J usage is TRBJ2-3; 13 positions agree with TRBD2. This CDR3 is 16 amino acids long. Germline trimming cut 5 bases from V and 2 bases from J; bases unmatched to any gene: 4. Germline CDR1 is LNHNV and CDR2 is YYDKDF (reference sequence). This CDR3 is CATSQGLAGDTDTQYF. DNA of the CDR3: TGTGCCACCAGCCAAGGACTAGCGGGAGACACAGATACGCAGTATTTT. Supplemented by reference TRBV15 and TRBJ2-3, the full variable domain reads DAMVIQNPRYQVTQFGKPVTLSCSQTLNHNVMYWYQQKSSQAPKLLFHYYDKDFNNEADTPDNFQSRRPNTSFCFLDIRSPGLGDTAMYLCATSQGLAGDTDTQYFGPGTRLTVL.

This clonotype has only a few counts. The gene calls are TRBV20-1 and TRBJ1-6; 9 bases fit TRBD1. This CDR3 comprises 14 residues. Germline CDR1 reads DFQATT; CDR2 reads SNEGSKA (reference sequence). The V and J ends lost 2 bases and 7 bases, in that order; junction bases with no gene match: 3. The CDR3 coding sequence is TGCAGTGCTAGAACCGGGACAGGGAATTCACCCCTCCACTTT. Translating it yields CSARTGTGNSPLHF.

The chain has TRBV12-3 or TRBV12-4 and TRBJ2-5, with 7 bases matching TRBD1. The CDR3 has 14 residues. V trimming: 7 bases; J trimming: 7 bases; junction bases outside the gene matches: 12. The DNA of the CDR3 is TGTGCCAGCACGGGACAGTTCAGGGGTGGGACCCAGTACTTC. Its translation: CASTGQFRGGTQYF.

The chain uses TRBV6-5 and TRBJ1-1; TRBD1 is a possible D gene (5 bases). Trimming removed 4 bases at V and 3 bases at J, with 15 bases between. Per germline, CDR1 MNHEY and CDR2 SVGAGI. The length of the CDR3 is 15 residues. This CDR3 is CASSWTQLPYTEAFF. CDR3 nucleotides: TGTGCCAGCAGTTGGACACAGTTGCCGTACACTGAAGCTTTCTTT.

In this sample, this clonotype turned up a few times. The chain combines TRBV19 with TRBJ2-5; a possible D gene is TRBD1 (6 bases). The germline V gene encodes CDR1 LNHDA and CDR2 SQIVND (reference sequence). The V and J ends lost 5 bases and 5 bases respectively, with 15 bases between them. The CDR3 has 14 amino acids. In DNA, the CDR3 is TGTGCCAGTAGTGCATCACAGGGTCGGGAGACCCAGTACTTC. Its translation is CASSASQGRETQYF.

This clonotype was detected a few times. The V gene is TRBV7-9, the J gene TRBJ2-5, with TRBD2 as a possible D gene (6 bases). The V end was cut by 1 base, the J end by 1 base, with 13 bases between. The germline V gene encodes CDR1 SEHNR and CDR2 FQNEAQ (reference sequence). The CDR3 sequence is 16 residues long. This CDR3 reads CASSLGLANIQETQYF. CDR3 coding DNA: TGTGCCAGCAGCTTAGGGCTAGCGAATATCCAAGAGACCCAGTACTTC.

CDR3 protein: CASSLGGGNHQPQHF. The DNA for the CDR3 is TGTGCCAGCAGCCTGGGGGGGGGTAATCATCAGCCCCAGCATTTT. The chain links TRBV14 to TRBJ1-5; D may be TRBD1 (5 bases). Germline values: CDR1 SGHDN, CDR2 FVKESK. The CDR3 has 15 residues. V lost 4 bases and J lost 5, with 15 bases in between.

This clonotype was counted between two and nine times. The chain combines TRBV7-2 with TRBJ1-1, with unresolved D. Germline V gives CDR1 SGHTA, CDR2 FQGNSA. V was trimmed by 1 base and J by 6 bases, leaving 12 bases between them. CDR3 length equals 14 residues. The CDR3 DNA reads TGTGCCAGCAGCTTAGGTCCGGGTGGGGCTGAAGCTTTCTTT. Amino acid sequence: CASSLGPGGAEAFF. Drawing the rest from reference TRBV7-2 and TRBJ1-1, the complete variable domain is GAGVSQSPSNKVTEKGKDVELRCDPISGHTALYWYRQSLGQGLEFLIYFQGNSAPDKSGLPSDRFSAERTGGSVSTLTIQRTQQEDSAVYLCASSLGPGGAEAFFGQGTRLTVV.

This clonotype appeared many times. CDR3: CASSQTRGEKDTQYF. The CDR3 nucleotides are TGTGCCAGCAGCCAGACCAGGGGGGAGAAAGATACGCAGTATTTT. J is TRBJ2-3 and V is TRBV7-2, with D tentatively TRBD1 (7 bases). Deletions cut 5 bases from V and 5 bases from J, with 17 bases between. Germline CDR1 is SGHTA and CDR2 is FQGNSA. The CDR3 loop spans 15 amino acids.

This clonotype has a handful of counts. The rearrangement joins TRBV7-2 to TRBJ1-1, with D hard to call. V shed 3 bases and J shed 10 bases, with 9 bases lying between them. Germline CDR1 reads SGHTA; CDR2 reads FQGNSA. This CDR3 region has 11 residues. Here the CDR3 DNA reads TGTGCCAGCAGCTTCCAAGCGGGAGCTTTCTTT. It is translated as CASSFQAGAFF.

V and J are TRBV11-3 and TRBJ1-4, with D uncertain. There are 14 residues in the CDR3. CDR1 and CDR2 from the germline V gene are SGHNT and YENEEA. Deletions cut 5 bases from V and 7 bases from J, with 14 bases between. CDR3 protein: CASSPRRLSEKLFF. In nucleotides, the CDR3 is TGTGCCAGCAGCCCGAGGAGGCTTTCTGAAAAACTGTTTTTT.

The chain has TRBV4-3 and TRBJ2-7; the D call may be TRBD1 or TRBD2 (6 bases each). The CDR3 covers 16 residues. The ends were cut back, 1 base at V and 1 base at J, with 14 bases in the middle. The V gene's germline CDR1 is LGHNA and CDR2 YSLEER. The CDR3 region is CASSQGGRDGSYEQYF. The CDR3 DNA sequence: TGCGCCAGCAGCCAAGGGGGGCGGGACGGTTCCTACGAGCAGTACTTC.

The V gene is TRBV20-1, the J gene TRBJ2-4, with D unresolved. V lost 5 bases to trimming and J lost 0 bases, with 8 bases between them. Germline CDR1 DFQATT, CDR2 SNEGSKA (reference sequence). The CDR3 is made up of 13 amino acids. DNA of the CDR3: TGCAGTGCTCTGGGTTTAGCCAAAAACATTCAGTACTTC. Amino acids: CSALGLAKNIQYF.

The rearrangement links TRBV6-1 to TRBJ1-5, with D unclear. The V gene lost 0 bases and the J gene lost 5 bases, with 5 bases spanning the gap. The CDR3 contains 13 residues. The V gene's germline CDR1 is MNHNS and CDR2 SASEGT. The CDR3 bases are TGTGCCAGCAGTGAAGCGGGCTATCAGCCCCAGCATTTT. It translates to CASSEAGYQPQHF.